Here is one TCR beta chain with its context. TCRdb's table, derived via immunoSEQ multiplex PCR, lists solely in-frame clones and lacks some. The sample holds approximately 67,000 clones, about 88% seen once. Germline V CDR1 and CDR2: MGHRA, YSYEKL. V lost 2 bases and J 5 bases, leaving 9 bases between the germline ends. The CDR3 has 14 amino acids. The data are from a study of T cell responses to AZD1222 COVID-19 vaccine. The chain joins TRBV4-1 to TRBJ2-2; D is unresolved. This material consisted of peripheral blood, taken 28 days after the second AZD1222 dose. The sequence came from an adult who received the AZD1222 COVID-19 vaccine. The CDR3 sequence: CASSQPLGTGELFF. CDR3 nucleotide sequence: TGCGCCAGCAGCCAACCCCTTGGGACCGGGGAGCTGTTTTTT.